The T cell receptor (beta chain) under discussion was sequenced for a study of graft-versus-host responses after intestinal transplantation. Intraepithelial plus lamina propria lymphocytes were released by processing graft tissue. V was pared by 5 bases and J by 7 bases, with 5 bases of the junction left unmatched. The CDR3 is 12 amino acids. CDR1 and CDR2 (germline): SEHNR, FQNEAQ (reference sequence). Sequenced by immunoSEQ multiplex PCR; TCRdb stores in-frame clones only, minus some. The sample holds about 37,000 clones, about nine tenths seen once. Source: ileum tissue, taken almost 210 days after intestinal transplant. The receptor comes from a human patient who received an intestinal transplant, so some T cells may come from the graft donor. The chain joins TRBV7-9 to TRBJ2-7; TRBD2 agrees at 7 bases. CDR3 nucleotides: TGTGCCAGCAGCCTTATGCGGGGGGAGCAGTACTTC. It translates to CASSLMRGEQYF.